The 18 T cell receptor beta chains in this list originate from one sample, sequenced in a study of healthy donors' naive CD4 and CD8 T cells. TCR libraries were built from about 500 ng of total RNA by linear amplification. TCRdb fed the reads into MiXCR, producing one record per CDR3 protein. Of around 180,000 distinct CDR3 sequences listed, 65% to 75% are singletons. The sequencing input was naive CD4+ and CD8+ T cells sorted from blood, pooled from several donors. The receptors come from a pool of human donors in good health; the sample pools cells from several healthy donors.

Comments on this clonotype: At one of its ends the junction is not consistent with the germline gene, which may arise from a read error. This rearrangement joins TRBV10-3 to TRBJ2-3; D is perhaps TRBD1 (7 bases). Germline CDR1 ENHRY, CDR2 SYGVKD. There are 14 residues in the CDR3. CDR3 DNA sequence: TGTGCCATAAGTGAGGCAGGGGGGACAGATACGCAGTATTTT. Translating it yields CAISEAGGTDTQYF.

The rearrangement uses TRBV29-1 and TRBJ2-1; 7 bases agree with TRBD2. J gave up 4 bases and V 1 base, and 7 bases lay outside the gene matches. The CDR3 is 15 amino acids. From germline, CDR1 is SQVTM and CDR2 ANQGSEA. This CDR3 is CSVEAPSGRYNEQFF. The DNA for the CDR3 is TGCAGCGTTGAAGCCCCTAGCGGAAGATACAATGAGCAGTTCTTC.

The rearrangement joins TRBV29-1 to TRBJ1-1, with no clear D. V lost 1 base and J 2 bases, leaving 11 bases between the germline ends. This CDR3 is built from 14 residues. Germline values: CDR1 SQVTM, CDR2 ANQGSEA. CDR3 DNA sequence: TGCAGCGTTGAAGGGTGGGTCGAAAACACTGAAGCTTTCTTT. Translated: CSVEGWVENTEAFF.

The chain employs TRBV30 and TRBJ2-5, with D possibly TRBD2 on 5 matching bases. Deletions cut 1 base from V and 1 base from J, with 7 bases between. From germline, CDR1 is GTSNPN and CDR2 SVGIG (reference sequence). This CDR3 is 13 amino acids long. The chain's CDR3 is CAWSGGFQETQYF. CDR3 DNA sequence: TGTGCCTGGAGTGGAGGGTTCCAAGAGACCCAGTACTTC. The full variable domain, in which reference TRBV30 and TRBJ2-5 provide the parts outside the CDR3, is SQTIHQWPATLVQPVGSPLSLECTVEGTSNPNLYWYRQAAGRGLQLLFYSVGIGQISSEVPQNLSASRPQDRQFILSSKKLLLSDSGFYLCAWSGGFQETQYFGPGTRLLVL.

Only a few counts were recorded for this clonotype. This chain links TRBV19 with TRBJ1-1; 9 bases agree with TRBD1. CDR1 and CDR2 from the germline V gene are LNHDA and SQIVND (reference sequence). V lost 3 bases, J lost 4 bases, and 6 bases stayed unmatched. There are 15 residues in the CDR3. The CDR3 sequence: CASSMEGTGITEAFF. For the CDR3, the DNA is TGTGCCAGTAGTATGGAAGGGACAGGGATCACTGAAGCTTTCTTT.

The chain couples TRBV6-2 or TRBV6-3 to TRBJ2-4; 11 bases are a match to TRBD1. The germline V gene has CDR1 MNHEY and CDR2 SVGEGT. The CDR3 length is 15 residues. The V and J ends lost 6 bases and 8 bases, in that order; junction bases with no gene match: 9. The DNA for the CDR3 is TGTGCCAGCAGCGACGGGACAGGGGGACCGTACATTCAGTACTTC. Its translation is CASSDGTGGPYIQYF.

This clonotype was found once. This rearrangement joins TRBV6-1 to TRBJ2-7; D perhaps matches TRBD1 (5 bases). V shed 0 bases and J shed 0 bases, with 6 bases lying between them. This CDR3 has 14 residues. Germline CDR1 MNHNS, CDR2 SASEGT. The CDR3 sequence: CASSEARVSYEQYF. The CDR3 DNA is TGTGCCAGCAGTGAAGCCAGGGTCTCCTACGAGCAGTACTTC.

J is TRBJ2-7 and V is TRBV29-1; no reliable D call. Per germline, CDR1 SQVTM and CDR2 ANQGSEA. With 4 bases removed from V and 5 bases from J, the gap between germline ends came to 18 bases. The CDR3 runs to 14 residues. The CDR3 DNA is TGCAGCGTTGGGGCGGCGTTCACCCGAGACGAGCAGTACTTC. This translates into CSVGAAFTRDEQYF.

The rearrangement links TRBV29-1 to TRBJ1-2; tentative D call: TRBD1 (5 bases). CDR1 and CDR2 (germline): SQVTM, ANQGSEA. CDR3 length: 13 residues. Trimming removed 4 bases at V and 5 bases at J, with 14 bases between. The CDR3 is CSVARRAVYGYTF. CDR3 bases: TGCAGCGTTGCCCGCAGGGCCGTTTATGGCTACACCTTC.

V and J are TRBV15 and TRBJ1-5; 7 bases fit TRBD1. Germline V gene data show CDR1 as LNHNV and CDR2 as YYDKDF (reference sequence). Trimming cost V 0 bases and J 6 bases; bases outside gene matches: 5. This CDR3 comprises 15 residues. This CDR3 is CATSRDGQAFQPQHF. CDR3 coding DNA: TGTGCCACCAGCAGAGATGGACAGGCCTTTCAGCCCCAGCATTTT.

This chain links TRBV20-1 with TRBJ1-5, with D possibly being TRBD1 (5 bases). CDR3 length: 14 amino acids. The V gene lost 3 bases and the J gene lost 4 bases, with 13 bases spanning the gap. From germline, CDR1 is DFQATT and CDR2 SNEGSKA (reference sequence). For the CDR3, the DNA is TGCAGTGCTAGCCTCCCCAGGGCAAATCAGCCCCAGCATTTT. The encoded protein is CSASLPRANQPQHF.

This chain's CDR3 is CASSPGLAGVSEQFF. CDR3 DNA: TGTGCCAGCAGCCCAGGACTAGCGGGAGTTAGTGAGCAGTTCTTC. The genes are TRBV11-3 and TRBJ2-1; 13 nucleotides match TRBD2. The V gene's germline CDR1 is SGHNT and CDR2 YENEEA. Trimming took 5 bases from V and 9 from J; bases not matched to a gene: 7. This CDR3 is built from 15 residues.

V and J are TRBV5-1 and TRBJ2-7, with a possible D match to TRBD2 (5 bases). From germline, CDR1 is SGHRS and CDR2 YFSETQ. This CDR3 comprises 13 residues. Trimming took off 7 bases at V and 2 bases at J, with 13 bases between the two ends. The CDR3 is CASCISGAYEQYF. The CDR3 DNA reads TGCGCCAGCTGCATTTCCGGGGCCTACGAGCAGTACTTC.

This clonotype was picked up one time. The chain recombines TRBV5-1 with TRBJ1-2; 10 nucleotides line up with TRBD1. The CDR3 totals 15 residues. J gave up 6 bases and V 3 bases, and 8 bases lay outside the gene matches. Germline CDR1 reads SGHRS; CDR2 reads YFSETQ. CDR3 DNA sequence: TGCGCCAGCAGCTACCGAGCTGGACAGGGGGATGGCTACACCTTC. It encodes CASSYRAGQGDGYTF.

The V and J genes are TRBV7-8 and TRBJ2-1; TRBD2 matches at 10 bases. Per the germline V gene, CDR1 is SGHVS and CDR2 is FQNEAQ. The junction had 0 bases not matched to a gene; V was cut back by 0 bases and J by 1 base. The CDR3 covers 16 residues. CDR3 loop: CASSLAAGGSYNEQFF. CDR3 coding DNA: TGTGCCAGCAGCTTAGCAGCGGGAGGGTCCTACAATGAGCAGTTCTTC.

The CDR3, as DNA: TGTGTATGTGGTACAGGCGCTTATGGCTACACCTTC. Translation: CVCGTGAYGYTF. The chain uses TRBV10-3 and TRBJ1-2, with D possibly TRBD1 on 5 matching bases. The CDR3 length is 12 residues. CDR1 is ENHRY and CDR2 is SYGVKD in the germline V gene.

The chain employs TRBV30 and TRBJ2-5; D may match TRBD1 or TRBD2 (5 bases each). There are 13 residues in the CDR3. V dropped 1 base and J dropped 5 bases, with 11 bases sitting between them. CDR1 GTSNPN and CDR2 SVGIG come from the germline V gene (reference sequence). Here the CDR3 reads CAWSADRGETQYF. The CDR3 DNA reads TGTGCCTGGAGTGCAGACAGAGGGGAGACCCAGTACTTC.

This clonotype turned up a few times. Here the CDR3 reads CSVWGGVGDTQYF. Written as DNA, the CDR3 is TGCAGCGTTTGGGGCGGAGTGGGAGATACGCAGTATTTT. The gene calls are TRBV29-1 and TRBJ2-3, with a possible D match to TRBD1 (5 bases). CDR3 size: 13 residues. V shed 5 bases and J shed 5 bases, with 14 bases lying between them. Germline CDR1 SQVTM, CDR2 ANQGSEA.